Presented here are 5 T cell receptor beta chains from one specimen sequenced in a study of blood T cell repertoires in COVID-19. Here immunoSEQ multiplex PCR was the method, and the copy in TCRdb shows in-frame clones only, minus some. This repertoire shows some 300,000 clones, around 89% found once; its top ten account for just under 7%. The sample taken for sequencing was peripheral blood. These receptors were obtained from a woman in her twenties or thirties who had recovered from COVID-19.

The CDR3 loop reads CASSQDWRGGNTGELFF. In DNA, the CDR3 is TGCGCCAGCAGCCAAGACTGGCGGGGGGGGAACACCGGGGAGCTGTTTTTT. The chain uses TRBV4-3 and TRBJ2-2, with 9 nucleotides matching TRBD2. The germline V gene encodes CDR1 LGHNA and CDR2 YSLEER. This CDR3 region has 17 residues. V was pared by 0 bases and J by 1 base, with 3 bases of the junction left unmatched.

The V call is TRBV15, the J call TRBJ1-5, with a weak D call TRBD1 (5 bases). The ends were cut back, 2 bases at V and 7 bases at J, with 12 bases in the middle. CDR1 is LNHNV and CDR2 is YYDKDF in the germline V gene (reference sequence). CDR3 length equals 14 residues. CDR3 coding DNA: TGTGCCACCAGCAGAAGTGGGGGGGGGCAGCCCCAGCATTTT. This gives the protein CATSRSGGGQPQHF.

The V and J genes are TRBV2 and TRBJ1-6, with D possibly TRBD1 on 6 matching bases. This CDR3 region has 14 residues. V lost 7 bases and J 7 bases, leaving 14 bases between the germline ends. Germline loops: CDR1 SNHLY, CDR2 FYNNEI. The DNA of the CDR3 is TGTGCCAGCAACCGCTTGGGACAAAATTCACCCCTCCACTTT. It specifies CASNRLGQNSPLHF. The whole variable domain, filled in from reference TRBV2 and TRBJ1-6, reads EPEVTQTPSHQVTQMGQEVILRCVPISNHLYFYWYRQILGQKVEFLVSFYNNEISEKSEIFDDQFSVERPDGSNFTLKIRSTKLEDSAMYFCASNRLGQNSPLHFGNGTRLTVT.

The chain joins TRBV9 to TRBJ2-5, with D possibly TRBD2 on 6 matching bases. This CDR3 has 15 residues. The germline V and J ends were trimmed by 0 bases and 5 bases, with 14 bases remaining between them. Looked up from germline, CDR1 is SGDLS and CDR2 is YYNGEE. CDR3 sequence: CASSVAWGDRETQYF. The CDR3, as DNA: TGTGCCAGCAGCGTAGCGTGGGGGGATCGGGAGACCCAGTACTTC. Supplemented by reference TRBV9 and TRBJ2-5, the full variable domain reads DSGVTQTPKHLITATGQRVTLRCSPRSGDLSVYWYQQSLDQGLQFLIQYYNGEERAKGNILERFSAQQFPDLHSELNLSSLELGDSALYFCASSVAWGDRETQYFGPGTRLLVL.

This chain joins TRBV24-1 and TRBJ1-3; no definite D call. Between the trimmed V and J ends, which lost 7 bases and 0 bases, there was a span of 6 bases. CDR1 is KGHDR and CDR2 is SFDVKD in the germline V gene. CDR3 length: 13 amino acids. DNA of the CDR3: TGTGCCACCAGAGGAGCCTCTGGAAACACCATATATTTT. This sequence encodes CATRGASGNTIYF.